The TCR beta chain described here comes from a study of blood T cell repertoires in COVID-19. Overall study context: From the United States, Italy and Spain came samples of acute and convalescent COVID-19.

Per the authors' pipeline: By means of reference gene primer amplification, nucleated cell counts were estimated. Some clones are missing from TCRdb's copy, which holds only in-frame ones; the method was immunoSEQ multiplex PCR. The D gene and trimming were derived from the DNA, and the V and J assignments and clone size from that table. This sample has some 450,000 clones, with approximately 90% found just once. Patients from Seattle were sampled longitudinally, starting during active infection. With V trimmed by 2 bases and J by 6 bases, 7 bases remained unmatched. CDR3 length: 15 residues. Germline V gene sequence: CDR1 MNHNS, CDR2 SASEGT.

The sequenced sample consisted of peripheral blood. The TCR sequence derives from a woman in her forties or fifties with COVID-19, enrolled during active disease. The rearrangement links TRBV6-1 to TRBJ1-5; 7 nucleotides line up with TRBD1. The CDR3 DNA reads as TGTGCCAGCAGTGAATGGGCAGGGGGAGGTCAGCCCCAGCATTTT. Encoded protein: CASSEWAGGGQPQHF.